This TCR beta chain was sequenced during a study of control samples from healthy donors and cancer patients. The germline V gene encodes CDR1 SGHTA and CDR2 FQGTGA. The germline V and J ends were trimmed by 5 bases and 0 bases, with 7 bases remaining between them. The CDR3 has 13 residues. Clones were sequenced by immunoSEQ multiplex PCR, and TCRdb holds only the in-frame ones, with some missing. Of about 120,000 clones listed, around nine tenths were seen once; the top ten hold 9.5% to 13%. The chain has TRBV7-3 and TRBJ1-1, with unresolved D. The sequence was collected from a man between 25 and 39 years old in good health. Sample: blood. This chain's CDR3 is CASSPGLNTEAFF. The CDR3 nucleotides are TGTGCCAGCAGCCCCGGATTGAACACTGAAGCTTTCTTT.